This TCR beta chain is from a study of human CD8 memory T cell subsets (dated by TCRdb to the early 2020s). The study in broad terms: To assess clonal relationships, the TCRbeta repertoires of stem-like (TSTEM), progenitor exhausted-like (TPEX) and effector memory CD8+ T cell subsets were compared. Six donors each provided TSTEM, TPEX and effector memory subsets, and TCRbeta repertoires were obtained from all six. What the work shows at the level of the full study, not this receptor alone: TSTEM and TPEX subsets showed similarly high normalized Shannon-Wiener diversity, whereas effector memory subsets were comparatively less diverse. Sequencing was limited to TCRbeta chains, and the repertoire comparisons were based on a handful of donors analyzed with paired t-tests and Bonferroni correction. Greater repertoire diversity in TSTEM than in TPEX subsets was suggested by Chao1 estimates, potentially reflecting a broader range of specificities. Although both stem-like subsets shared clonotypes with effector memory cells, the overlap between TSTEM and TPEX repertoires was minimal, suggesting distinct antigen spectra for the TSTEM and TPEX subsets.

Remarks on this clonotype: Its antigen has not been determined.

Peripheral blood mononuclear cells were isolated from healthy donor buffy coats by density gradient separation. In the study, negative magnetic separation with EasySep or MojoSort CD8+ T cell isolation kits was used to enrich total CD8+ T cells. An RNeasy Mini Kit was used to extract total RNA from duplicate vials of about 150,000 sorted CD8+ T cells per subset. PBMCs were used either fresh or after being cryopreserved in fetal bovine serum containing about 10% DMSO. Fluorescence-activated cell sorting on a FACSAria III was used to sort CD8+ T cell subsets to purity. A Human TCR Profiling Kit was used to prepare UMI-labeled 5' RACE TCRbeta libraries. Every TCRbeta library was prepared in parallel with an identical number of PCR cycles. Per the original workflow: The number of functional CDR3beta clonotypes in each TCRbeta library ranged from roughly 2,800 to 20,000. MIGEC 1.2.9 handled UMI extraction and consensus assembly, with a minimum of three reads required per UMI. In-frame CDR3beta repertoires were extracted with MiXCR 3.0.3. After each sample was downsampled to 42,000 randomly selected UMIs, diversity metrics were computed in VDJtools 1.2.1. Repertoire overlap metrics D, R and F2 were calculated in VDJtools for the top 3,000 clones of each sample pair. Following reprocessing of the reads by TCRdb, the data hold one row per CDR3 protein sequence and no DNA is available. Here the V and J calls rest on TCRdb's processing, not on the authors' analysis. The data table for this sample lists about 20,000 distinct CDR3 sequences. The ten largest clones add up to approximately 5% of the sample.

The CDR3 goes from the cysteine to the phenylalanine over 14 residues. No DNA sequence was recorded. From a lookup of the germline V gene (reference sequence), CDR1 and CDR2 are MNHEY and SMNVEV. Sequenced input: CD8+ T cells from PBMCs. The chain is encoded by TRBV27 joined to TRBJ1-2. This receptor was obtained from a human donor in good health. The CDR3 loop reads CASSRGEGHYGYTF.